This TCR beta chain is from a study of post-analysis software for immune sequencing data. Looking at the study overall: The study covered relapsing-remitting, secondary progressive and progressive-relapsing courses of multiple sclerosis.

This clonotype occurred once. No antigen is known for it. The germline CDR1 and CDR2 sequences are MNHEY and SVGAGI. The CDR3 has 12 residues. Deletions cut 10 bases from V and 5 bases from J, with 11 bases between. Study observations and caveats: Same-batch samples co-clustered strongly by F measure. Four to six TRBV segments appeared more often in patients than in controls, and TRBV5-6, TRBV5-1 and TRBV20-1 were among these. Significantly decreased normalized Chao1 diversity was recorded for multiple sclerosis patients relative to controls.

Unique molecular identifiers featured in each of the TCR beta cDNA libraries. The source material, about 0.9 to 10 million T cells, gave rise to roughly 0.5 million cDNA molecules. In TCRdb, the PCR reads were re-called with MiXCR into one record per CDR3 protein. The sample lists hundreds of thousands of distinct CDR3 sequences; 53% were seen once. Input material: blood. The sequence came from a girl between 5 and 17 years old with multiple sclerosis. The chain links TRBV6-5 to TRBJ1-4, with D possibly TRBD1 on 6 matching bases. The CDR3, as DNA: TGTGCCACCGGGGGGGCGAATGAAAAACTGTTTTTT. Translated: CATGGANEKLFF.